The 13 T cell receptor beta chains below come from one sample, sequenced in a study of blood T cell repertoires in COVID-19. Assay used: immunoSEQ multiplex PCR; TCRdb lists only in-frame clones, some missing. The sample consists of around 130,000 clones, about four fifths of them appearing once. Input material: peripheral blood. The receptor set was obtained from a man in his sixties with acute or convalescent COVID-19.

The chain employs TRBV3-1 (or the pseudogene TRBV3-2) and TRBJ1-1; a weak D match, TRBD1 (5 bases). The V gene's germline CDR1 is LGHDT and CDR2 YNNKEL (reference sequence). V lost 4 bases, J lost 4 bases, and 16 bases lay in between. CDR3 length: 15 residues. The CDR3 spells CASSLRGGRATEAFF. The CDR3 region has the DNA TGTGCCAGCAGCCTTCGCGGCGGCAGGGCCACTGAAGCTTTCTTT.

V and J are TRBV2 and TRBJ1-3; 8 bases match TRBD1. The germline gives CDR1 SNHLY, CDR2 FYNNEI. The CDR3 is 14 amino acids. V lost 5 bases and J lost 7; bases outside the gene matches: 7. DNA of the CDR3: TGTGCCAGCAGTCAGGACAGGGCCTCGAACACCATATATTTT. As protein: CASSQDRASNTIYF.

CDR3 nucleotides: TGTGCCAGCAGCCTGTTACAGGGTAGCTCTGGAAACACCATATATTTT. Amino acid sequence: CASSLLQGSSGNTIYF. This rearrangement joins TRBV14 to TRBJ1-3; tentative D call: TRBD1 (6 bases). The CDR3 has 16 residues. Germline V CDR1 and CDR2: SGHDN, FVKESK. V was trimmed by 4 bases and J by 0 bases, leaving 13 bases between them.

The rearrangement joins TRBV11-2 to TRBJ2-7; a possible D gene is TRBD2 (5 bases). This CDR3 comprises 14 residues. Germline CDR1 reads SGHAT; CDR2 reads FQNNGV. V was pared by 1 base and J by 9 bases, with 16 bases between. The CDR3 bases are TGTGCCAGCAGCTTAGCCCGAGGGCCAGACCGGCAGTACTTC. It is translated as CASSLARGPDRQYF.

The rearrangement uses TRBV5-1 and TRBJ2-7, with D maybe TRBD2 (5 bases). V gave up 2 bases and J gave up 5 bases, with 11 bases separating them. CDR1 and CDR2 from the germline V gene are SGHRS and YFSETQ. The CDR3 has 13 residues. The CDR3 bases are TGCGCCAGCAGCTTCCGAGGGATGAACGAGCAGTACTTC. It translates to CASSFRGMNEQYF.

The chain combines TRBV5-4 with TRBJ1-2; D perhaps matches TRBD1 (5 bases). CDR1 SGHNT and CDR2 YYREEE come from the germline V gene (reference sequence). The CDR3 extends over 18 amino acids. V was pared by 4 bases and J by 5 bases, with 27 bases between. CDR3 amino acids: CASSVPGRPGGGWYGYTF. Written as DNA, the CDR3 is TGTGCCAGCAGCGTCCCGGGGCGCCCGGGAGGAGGTTGGTATGGCTACACCTTC.

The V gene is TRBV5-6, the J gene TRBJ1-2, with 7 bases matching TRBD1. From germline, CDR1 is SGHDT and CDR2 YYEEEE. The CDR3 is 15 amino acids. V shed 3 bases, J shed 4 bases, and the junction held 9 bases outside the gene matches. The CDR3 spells CASSSGQQFAYGYTF. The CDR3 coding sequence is TGTGCCAGCAGCTCGGGACAGCAGTTCGCCTATGGCTACACCTTC.

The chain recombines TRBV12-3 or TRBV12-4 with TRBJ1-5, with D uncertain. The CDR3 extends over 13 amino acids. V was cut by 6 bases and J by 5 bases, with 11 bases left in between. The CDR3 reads CASSIEADQPQHF. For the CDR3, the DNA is TGTGCCAGCAGCATTGAAGCGGATCAGCCCCAGCATTTT.

CDR3 sequence (DNA): TGTGCCAGTAGTATGTCAGGGATGTGGGACAATCAGCCCCAGCATTTT. It is translated as CASSMSGMWDNQPQHF. The chain combines TRBV19 with TRBJ1-5; tentative D call: TRBD1 (5 bases). V lost 3 bases and J 3 bases, leaving 15 bases between the germline ends. Germline V CDR1 and CDR2: LNHDA, SQIVND (reference sequence). The CDR3 is 16 residues long.

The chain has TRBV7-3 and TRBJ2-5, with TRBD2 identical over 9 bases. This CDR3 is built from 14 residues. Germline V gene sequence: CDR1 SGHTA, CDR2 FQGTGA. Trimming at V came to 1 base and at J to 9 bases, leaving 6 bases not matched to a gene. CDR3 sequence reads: CASSLSPSGVPQYF. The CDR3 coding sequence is TGTGCCAGCAGCTTAAGTCCTAGCGGGGTTCCCCAGTACTTC.

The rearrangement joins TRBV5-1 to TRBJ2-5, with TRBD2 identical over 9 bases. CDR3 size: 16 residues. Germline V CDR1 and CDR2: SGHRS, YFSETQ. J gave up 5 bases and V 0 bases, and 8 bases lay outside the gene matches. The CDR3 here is CASSLEGSGGLETQYF. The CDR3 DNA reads TGCGCCAGCAGCTTGGAGGGTAGCGGGGGCCTCGAGACCCAGTACTTC.

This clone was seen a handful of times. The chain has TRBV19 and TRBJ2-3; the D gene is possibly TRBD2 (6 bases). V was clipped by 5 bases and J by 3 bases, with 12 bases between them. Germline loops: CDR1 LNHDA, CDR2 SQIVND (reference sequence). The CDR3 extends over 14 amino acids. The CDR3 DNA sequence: TGTGCCAGTAGTCCCTATAGCGGTACAGATACGCAGTATTTT. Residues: CASSPYSGTDTQYF.

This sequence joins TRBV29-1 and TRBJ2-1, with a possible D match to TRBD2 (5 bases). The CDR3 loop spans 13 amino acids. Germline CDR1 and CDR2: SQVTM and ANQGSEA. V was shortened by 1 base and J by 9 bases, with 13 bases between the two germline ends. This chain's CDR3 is CSVEASGAVEQFF. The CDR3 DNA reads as TGCAGCGTTGAAGCTTCCGGAGCGGTTGAGCAGTTCTTC.